The sequence of this T cell receptor (beta chain) was determined in a study of cytomegalovirus exposure and HLA in healthy donors. Using immunoSEQ multiplex PCR, the repertoire was profiled, and TCRdb retains in-frame clones only, with some absent. The repertoire includes over 150,000 clones, 75% to 90% of them detected once, and around 2% sits in the top ten. The CDR3 runs to 11 residues. From germline, CDR1 is SGHVS and CDR2 FNYEAQ. V lost 4 bases, J lost 11 bases, and 11 bases lay in between. The clonotype was recovered from a young woman in good health and CMV-seronegative. The chain employs TRBV7-6 and TRBJ2-5; a possible D gene is TRBD2 (5 bases). Sequencing used PBMCs. The CDR3 DNA sequence: TGTGCCAGCAGCTCGGGCGGGCCTCAGTACTTC. Translation: CASSSGGPQYF. The full variable domain, completed using reference TRBV7-6 and TRBJ2-5, is GAGVSQSPRYKVTKRGQDVALRCDPISGHVSLYWYRQALGQGPEFLTYFNYEAQQDKSGLPNDRFSAERPEGSISTLTIQRTEQRDSAMYRCASSSGGPQYFGPGTRLLVL.